One sample yielded the 9 T cell receptor beta chains listed below, sequenced in a study of T cell changes during pregnancy in multiple sclerosis. Assay: immunoSEQ multiplex PCR; the TCRdb copy retains only in-frame clones and omits some. Altogether more than 100,000 clones are present, about 90% being singletons, with the ten largest covering about 0.89%. Material: peripheral blood, obtained after pregnancy. Receptors were obtained from a female donor with multiple sclerosis, enrolled in a pregnancy study.

This clone was detected a few times. The chain's CDR3 is CATSPDPGHRYGYTF. CDR3 in DNA: TGTGCCACCAGCCCGGACCCGGGACACCGCTATGGCTACACCTTC. The rearrangement links TRBV15 to TRBJ1-2, with a possible D match to TRBD1 (6 bases). The V gene lost 5 bases and the J gene lost 4 bases, with 17 bases spanning the gap. This CDR3 region has 15 residues. Germline assignment: CDR1 LNHNV and CDR2 YYDKDF (reference sequence). The whole variable domain, remainder taken from reference TRBV15 and TRBJ1-2, is DAMVIQNPRYQVTQFGKPVTLSCSQTLNHNVMYWYQQKSSQAPKLLFHYYDKDFNNEADTPDNFQSRRPNTSFCFLDIRSPGLGDTAMYLCATSPDPGHRYGYTFGSGTRLTVV.

The V call is TRBV13, the J call TRBJ2-3, with TRBD2 matching 13 bases. Germline CDR1 is PRHDT and CDR2 is FYEKMQ (reference sequence). J was trimmed by 5 bases and V by 5 bases; bases with no gene match: 4. The CDR3 loop spans 15 amino acids. CDR3 sequence reads: CASSTSGRARDTQYF. In nucleotides, the CDR3 is TGTGCCAGCAGCACTAGCGGGAGGGCCCGAGATACGCAGTATTTT.

This chain uses TRBV7-2 with TRBJ1-5, with D maybe TRBD1 (5 bases). Trimming cost V 4 bases and J 3 bases, with 13 bases left between them. The CDR3 is 15 residues long. Germline CDR1 and CDR2: SGHTA and FQGNSA. The CDR3 DNA follows: TGTGCCAGCAGCTCCCTCGGCAGGGCCAATCAGCCCCAGCATTTT. Translated, it gives CASSSLGRANQPQHF.

About this clone: In this CDR3 the conserved last residue, phenylalanine or tryptophan, is missing, so a read error is likely. This chain connects TRBV9 to TRBJ1-6, with 7 bases aligning to TRBD1. J was trimmed by 2 bases and V by 2 bases; bases with no gene match: 1. Per germline, CDR1 SGDLS and CDR2 YYNGEE. CDR3 size: 15 residues. CDR3 bases: TGTGCCAGCAGCGTGGGGACAGCCTATAATTCACCCCTCCACCTT. This gives the protein CASSVGTAYNSPLHL.

The chain couples TRBV29-1 to TRBJ2-1; 9 bases fit TRBD1. With 5 bases clipped from V and 4 bases from J, the junction kept 6 bases outside the gene matches. CDR3 length: 14 residues. Germline V gene sequence: CDR1 SQVTM, CDR2 ANQGSEA. CDR3 in amino acids: CSVPGQGLYNEQFF. The DNA of the CDR3 is TGCAGCGTTCCGGGACAGGGACTTTACAATGAGCAGTTCTTC.

The rearrangement uses TRBV28 and TRBJ2-7; weak D call: TRBD1 (6 bases). The CDR3 totals 14 residues. Germline V lookup: CDR1 MDHEN, CDR2 SYDVKM. Trimming shortened V by 5 bases and J by 2 bases, and 13 bases separated the two germline ends. Written as DNA, the CDR3 is TGTGCCAGCAGTCCCGGGACAAATACCTACGAGCAGTACTTC. Protein sequence: CASSPGTNTYEQYF.

This clone was seen more than once but under ten times. The chain recombines TRBV6-5 with TRBJ1-1; a weak D match, TRBD1 (6 bases). With 0 bases removed from V and 6 bases from J, the gap between germline ends came to 17 bases. Germline CDR1 is MNHEY and CDR2 is SVGAGI. The CDR3 consists of 16 residues. The CDR3 reads CASSYSPQGSRAEAFF. For the CDR3, the DNA is TGTGCCAGCAGTTACTCTCCTCAGGGGAGTAGAGCTGAAGCTTTCTTT.

This chain connects TRBV14 to TRBJ2-7; no clear D gene. Germline CDR1 reads SGHDN; CDR2 reads FVKESK. This CDR3 is 15 amino acids long. V shed 4 bases and J shed 2 bases, with 15 bases lying between them. The CDR3 coding sequence is TGTGCCAGCAGCCGCTGGTCCTCCCTAACCTACGAGCAGTACTTC. Protein sequence: CASSRWSSLTYEQYF.

CDR3 in DNA: TGTGCCAGCAGCAGAGGGGGGGGCTACGAGCAGTACTTC. It is translated as CASSRGGGYEQYF. The chain uses TRBV6-5 and TRBJ2-7; D may be TRBD2 (7 bases). This CDR3 region has 13 residues. Germline CDR1 is MNHEY and CDR2 is SVGAGI. Trimming pared 6 bases from V and 3 bases from J, leaving 12 bases between.